These 27 T cell receptor beta chains originate from one sample sequenced in a study of regulatory T cells in long-lasting Graves disease. The time point here: newly diagnosed GD, antithyroid drugs for less than 3 months. Making the TCR library involved RNA that had been extracted from PBMCs. HTBI primers from iRepertoire and Arm-PCR of CDR3 regions yielded the TCR beta libraries. TCRdb re-analysed the multiplex PCR reads in MiXCR, keeping a single row per CDR3 protein. The sample has over 350,000 distinct CDR3 sequences, over 14% seen once; the top ten hold 7.8%. The data were also submitted as part of a second study, on T cells in Graves' hyperthyroidism and ophthalmopathy.

Sample: peripheral blood mononuclear cells (PBMCs), taken at new diagnosis, from a patient treated with antithyroid drugs. These TCRs come from a woman in her thirties or forties with Graves disease.

This clonotype was seen repeatedly, ten times or more. The rearrangement uses TRBV7-9 and TRBJ2-1; possibly TRBD2 for D (5 bases). V was shortened by 5 bases and J by 1 base, with 12 bases between the two germline ends. Germline CDR1 and CDR2: SEHNR and FQNEAQ (reference sequence). The CDR3 has 15 residues. CDR3 DNA: TGTGCCAGCAGCGGTTCAAGCGGATCCTACAATGAGCAGTTCTTC. Translated: CASSGSSGSYNEQFF. The full variable domain, its missing parts supplied by reference TRBV7-9 and TRBJ2-1, is DTGVSQNPRHKITKRGQNVTFRCDPISEHNRLYWYRQTLGQGPEFLTYFQNEAQLEKSRLLSDRFSAERPKGSFSTLEIQRTEQGDSAMYLCASSGSSGSYNEQFFGPGTRLTVL.

In its sample, this clonotype was seen many times. This chain joins TRBV11-2 and TRBJ1-1; D remains ambiguous. V shed 3 bases and J shed 1 base, with 9 bases lying between them. The CDR3 extends over 14 amino acids. CDR1 SGHAT and CDR2 FQNNGV come from the germline V gene. DNA for the CDR3: TGTGCCAGCAGCTTCTTGGAAAAGAACACTGAAGCTTTCTTT. Amino acids: CASSFLEKNTEAFF.

The gene calls are TRBV28 and TRBJ2-1; D unclear. This CDR3 comprises 11 residues. Germline V gene data show CDR1 as MDHEN and CDR2 as SYDVKM. Trimming cost V 5 bases and J 15 bases, with 14 bases left between them. CDR3 coding DNA: TGTGCCAGCAGTCTTCCTCGGCAGACGTTCTTC. Amino acid sequence: CASSLPRQTFF. Variable domain in full (rest from reference TRBV28 and TRBJ2-1): DVKVTQSSRYLVKRTGEKVFLECVQDMDHENMFWYRQDPGLGLRLIYFSYDVKMKEKGDIPEGYSVSREKKERFSLILESASTNQTSMYLCASSLPRQTFFGPGTRLTVL.

In its sample, this clonotype was seen many times. The chain employs TRBV12-3 or TRBV12-4 and TRBJ1-2; tentatively, D is TRBD1 (6 bases). The CDR3 is 15 residues long. V lost 4 bases to trimming and J lost 2 bases, with 14 bases between them. CDR3 nucleotide sequence: TGTGCCAGCAGTTCGTGGACAGTAGAAAACTATGGCTACACCTTC. Its translation: CASSSWTVENYGYTF.

This clonotype was seen repeatedly, ten times or more. The rearrangement links TRBV28 to TRBJ1-2; D might be TRBD1 (6 bases). This CDR3 is 14 amino acids long. Trimming stripped 2 bases from V and 5 bases from J, with 12 bases between. From germline, CDR1 is MDHEN and CDR2 SYDVKM. The CDR3 is CASSLQGQLYGYTF. CDR3 in DNA: TGTGCCAGCAGTTTACAGGGACAATTATATGGCTACACCTTC.

This clonotype was counted at least ten times. The gene calls are TRBV12-3 or TRBV12-4 and TRBJ1-5; no reliable D call. Trimming took 7 bases from V and 2 from J, leaving 9 bases between them. The CDR3 is 13 residues long. DNA of the CDR3: TGTGCCAGCACTCATTCGGGCAATCAGCCCCAGCATTTT. Encoded protein: CASTHSGNQPQHF.

Details on this clonotype: Given a much more abundant clone one base away, this may be a read error. The chain carries TRBV3-1 and TRBJ2-5; 7 positions agree with TRBD1. CDR1 is LGHDT and CDR2 is YNNKEL in the germline V gene (reference sequence). The CDR3 loop spans 14 amino acids. CDR3 nucleotide sequence: TGTGTCAGCAGCCATTACGGGGACAGTATCCCCCAGTACTTC. It translates to CVSSHYGDSIPQYF.

This clonotype appeared many times. The rearrangement links TRBV10-3 to TRBJ1-1; D ambiguous. Germline values: CDR1 ENHRY, CDR2 SYGVKD. V was pared by 2 bases and J by 2 bases, with 6 bases between. CDR3 length: 13 residues. The CDR3 loop reads CAISELGNTEAFF. In DNA form, the CDR3 reads TGTGCCATCAGTGAGCTTGGCAACACTGAAGCTTTCTTT.

This clonotype was seen many times. This chain joins TRBV10-2 and TRBJ2-1, with D possibly being TRBD1 (6 bases). The V end lost 7 bases, the J end lost 4 bases, and 14 bases lay between the germline ends. Germline V gives CDR1 WSHSY, CDR2 SAAADI. The CDR3 consists of 14 residues. The chain's CDR3 is CASMVQGSYNEQFF. The DNA for the CDR3 is TGCGCCAGCATGGTACAGGGTTCTTACAATGAGCAGTTCTTC.

This clonotype was recorded a few times. A read error is possible here, since a much larger clone lies one base away. This CDR3 is CASSLSQGVREGYAF. The DNA for the CDR3 is TGTGCCAGCAGTTTAAGCCAGGGAGTACGGGAGGGCTACGCCTTC. The J gene is TRBJ1-2, the V gene TRBV12-3 or TRBV12-4; D is perhaps TRBD1 (5 bases). The CDR3 consists of 15 residues.

The chain employs TRBV4-1 and TRBJ1-6, with D possibly matching TRBD1 (5 bases). This CDR3 spans 15 amino acids. V was clipped by 1 base and J by 9 bases, with 13 bases between them. The V gene's germline CDR1 is MGHRA and CDR2 YSYEKL. CDR3 residues: CASSQVNMGGSPLHF. As DNA, the CDR3 is TGCGCCAGCAGCCAAGTGAACATGGGGGGTTCACCCCTCCACTTT.

This clonotype was observed at least ten times. V gene TRBV11-2 combines with J gene TRBJ2-5; TRBD2 aligns across 8 bases. Germline values: CDR1 SGHAT, CDR2 FQNNGV. Germline trimming cut 1 base from V and 5 bases from J; bases unmatched to any gene: 3. The CDR3 extends over 14 amino acids. The CDR3 DNA reads TGTGCCAGCAGCTTAGGGACTAGCTGGGAGACCCAGTACTTC. It encodes CASSLGTSWETQYF.

Note on this clonotype: A much larger clone is a single base away; this may be a read error. The CDR3 carries no conserved terminal phenylalanine or tryptophan, so it likely arises from a read error. The V call is TRBV29-1, the J call TRBJ2-1; tentatively, D is TRBD1 (6 bases). The CDR3 loop spans 13 amino acids. Germline loops: CDR1 SQVTM, CDR2 ANQGSEA. V was shortened by 7 bases and J by 4 bases, with 14 bases between the two germline ends. CDR3 sequence (DNA): TGCAGCGCTACAGGGTTTGGGTACAATGAGCAGTTCCTC. It specifies CSATGFGYNEQFL.

The chain joins TRBV3-1 to TRBJ1-2; D unresolved. The germline gives CDR1 LGHDT, CDR2 YNNKEL (reference sequence). The CDR3 runs to 14 residues. V gave up 0 bases and J gave up 4 bases, with 9 bases separating them. The chain's CDR3 is CASSQEWQVYGYTF. The CDR3, as DNA: TGTGCCAGCAGCCAAGAATGGCAGGTCTATGGCTACACCTTC.

This chain connects TRBV15 to TRBJ2-5; TRBD1 is a possible D gene (5 bases). Trimming stripped 1 base from V and 4 bases from J, with 10 bases between. CDR1 is LNHNV, CDR2 YYDKDF, per germline (reference sequence). The CDR3 runs to 14 residues. This CDR3 reads CATSRASRVETQYF. In nucleotides, the CDR3 is TGTGCCACCAGCAGAGCCTCCAGGGTAGAGACCCAGTACTTC.

The chain joins TRBV6-2 or TRBV6-3 to TRBJ2-7; D is unclear. The CDR3 contains 12 residues. Trimming removed 7 bases from V and 0 bases from J, with 7 bases in between. Germline V lookup: CDR1 MNHEY, CDR2 SVGEGT. The CDR3 DNA is TGTGCCAGCAAGAAGAGCTCCTACGAGCAGTACTTC. It encodes CASKKSSYEQYF.

This chain joins TRBV20-1 and TRBJ2-7; TRBD2 matches at 8 bases. The CDR3 consists of 20 residues. CDR1 is DFQATT and CDR2 is SNEGSKA in the germline V gene (reference sequence). With V trimmed by 6 bases and J by 0 bases, 25 bases remained unmatched. CDR3 coding DNA: TGCAGTGCAACTCACGAAACCCGGGCTAGCGGGTCCGAAAGCTCCTACGAGCAGTACTTC. Amino acids: CSATHETRASGSESSYEQYF.

The V gene is TRBV19, the J gene TRBJ2-5, with D tentatively TRBD2 (6 bases). This CDR3 spans 15 amino acids. V lost 5 bases and J 5 bases, leaving 18 bases between the germline ends. Looked up from germline, CDR1 is LNHDA and CDR2 is SQIVND (reference sequence). The CDR3: CASSWSGRLGETQYF. The CDR3 DNA reads TGTGCCAGTAGTTGGTCAGGGAGGTTGGGGGAGACCCAGTACTTC.

This clonotype was detected ten times or more. V is TRBV19 and J is TRBJ2-5; a weak D match, TRBD2 (6 bases). Trimming removed 7 bases at V and 1 base at J, with 10 bases between. The CDR3 sequence is 13 residues long. Germline assignment: CDR1 LNHDA and CDR2 SQIVND (reference sequence). This CDR3 reads CASKGSGQETQYF. In DNA, the CDR3 is TGTGCCAGTAAGGGTAGCGGCCAAGAGACCCAGTACTTC.

This chain links TRBV5-5 with TRBJ2-1, with TRBD1 identical over 8 bases. This CDR3 comprises 13 residues. V lost 5 bases and J lost 8; bases outside the gene matches: 6. The germline gives CDR1 SGHKS, CDR2 YYEKEE (reference sequence). CDR3 in amino acids: CASSWTGPDEQFF. The CDR3 DNA reads TGTGCCAGCAGTTGGACAGGGCCCGATGAGCAGTTCTTC. Combining the CDR3 with reference TRBV5-5 and TRBJ2-1 gives the whole variable domain DAGVTQSPTHLIKTRGQQVTLRCSPISGHKSVSWYQQVLGQGPQFIFQYYEKEERGRGNFPDRFSARQFPNYSSELNVNALLLGDSALYLCASSWTGPDEQFFGPGTRLTVL.

The CDR3: CSARSGLANNEQFF. CDR3 in DNA: TGCAGTGCTAGATCGGGACTAGCGAACAATGAGCAGTTCTTC. The chain employs TRBV20-1 and TRBJ2-1; 10 bases match TRBD2. The trim removed 2 bases at V and 5 bases at J, leaving 3 bases unmatched. Germline assignment: CDR1 DFQATT and CDR2 SNEGSKA (reference sequence). The CDR3 loop spans 14 amino acids.

This clonotype has ten or more counts. V gene TRBV7-9 combines with J gene TRBJ2-3; D ambiguous. The CDR3 length is 13 residues. Per germline, CDR1 SEHNR and CDR2 FQNEAQ (reference sequence). The V end was cut by 5 bases, the J end by 5 bases, with 11 bases between. CDR3 coding DNA: TGTGCCAGCAGCGCTTCCATCGGAGATACGCAGTATTTT. It yields the protein CASSASIGDTQYF.

The chain carries TRBV20-1 and TRBJ1-2; D remains ambiguous. Trimming cost V 0 bases and J 4 bases, with 9 bases left between them. The CDR3 extends over 13 amino acids. Germline V gene data show CDR1 as DFQATT and CDR2 as SNEGSKA (reference sequence). The CDR3 loop is CSARDEGIYGYTF. CDR3 nucleotides: TGCAGTGCTAGAGATGAGGGTATCTATGGCTACACCTTC.

Concerning this clonotype itself: Since a much larger clone is just one base distant, this may be a read error. V is TRBV7-9 and J is TRBJ1-2; D is ambiguous. The CDR3 length is 13 residues. Germline V CDR1 and CDR2: SEHNR, FQNEAQ (reference sequence). CDR3 amino acids: CAGSRDENYGYTF. The CDR3 DNA reads TGTGCCGGCAGCCGTGACGAAAACTATGGCTACACCTTC.

This rearrangement joins TRBV3-1 to TRBJ1-6, with 7 bases fitting TRBD1. Germline V gene lookup returns CDR1 LGHDT and CDR2 YNNKEL (reference sequence). This CDR3 has 16 residues. V lost 1 base, J lost 11 bases, and 11 bases stayed unmatched. In DNA, the CDR3 is TGTGCCAGCAGCCAAGGCATGCGTAGGGGGCAAGCACCCCTCCACTTT. This encodes CASSQGMRRGQAPLHF.

The sample holds many counts of this clonotype. The rearrangement links TRBV28 to TRBJ2-3, with TRBD1 matching over 7 bases. CDR1 and CDR2 (germline): MDHEN, SYDVKM. CDR3 length: 19 amino acids. J gave up 3 bases and V 2 bases, and 17 bases lay outside the gene matches. The CDR3 DNA follows: TGTGCCAGCAGTTTACCGGGACAGTTGGCTTCCACTGCGACAGATACGCAGTATTTT. Amino acid sequence: CASSLPGQLASTATDTQYF.

The table lists this clonotype with many counts. V gene TRBV29-1 combines with J gene TRBJ2-7, with D maybe TRBD1 (5 bases). Trimming took 0 bases from V and 0 from J, leaving 6 bases between them. This CDR3 spans 13 amino acids. The V gene's germline CDR1 is SQVTM and CDR2 ANQGSEA. For the CDR3, the DNA is TGCAGCGTTGAAGACAGGGTCTCCTACGAGCAGTACTTC. It translates to CSVEDRVSYEQYF.